This T cell receptor beta chain emerged from a study of identical twins. Template switching (which added a universal primer site) was used, and cDNA carried unique molecular identifiers. MiXCR, run by TCRdb on the 5' RACE reads, gives a single entry per CDR3 protein. The table shows nearly 900,000 distinct CDR3 sequences, with around an eighth occurring only once. The study, taken as a whole, reports: The study found that models underestimated out-of-frame TCR alpha sharing in monozygotic twins. Memory repertoires showed no such pattern, whereas abundant cord blood beta clonotypes carried fewer insertions.

This clonotype was seen more than once but under ten times. Antigen: not known. The CDR3 sequence is 11 residues long. V was trimmed by 0 bases and J by 9 bases, leaving 4 bases between them. Germline V gives CDR1 SGDLS, CDR2 YYNGEE. The same specimen was also included in a second study, on yellow fever vaccine responses in identical twins.

Sequencing was done on a sample of PBMCs. The chain carries TRBV9 and TRBJ1-5; unclear D gene. This TCR was recovered from a woman between 18 and 29 years old in good health. The CDR3 protein is CASSVGRPQHF. The CDR3 region has the DNA TGTGCCAGCAGCGTAGGTAGGCCCCAGCATTTT.